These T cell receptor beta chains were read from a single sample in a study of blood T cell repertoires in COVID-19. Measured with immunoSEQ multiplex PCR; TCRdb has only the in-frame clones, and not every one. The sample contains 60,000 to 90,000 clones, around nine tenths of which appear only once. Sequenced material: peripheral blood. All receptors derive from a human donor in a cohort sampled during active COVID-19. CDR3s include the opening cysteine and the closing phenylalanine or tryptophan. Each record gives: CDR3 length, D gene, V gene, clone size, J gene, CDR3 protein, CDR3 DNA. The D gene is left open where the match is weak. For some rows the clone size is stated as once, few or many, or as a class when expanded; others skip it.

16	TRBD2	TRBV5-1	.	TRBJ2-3	CASSPGLAGVRDTQYF	TGCGCCAGCAGCCCCGGACTAGCGGGGGTGCGGGATACGCAGTATTTT
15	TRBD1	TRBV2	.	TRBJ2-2	CASSPTGENTGELFF	TGTGCCAGCAGCCCGACAGGGGAAAACACCGGGGAGCTGTTTTTT
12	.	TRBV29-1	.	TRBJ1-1	CSVAGQSTEAFF	TGCAGCGTTGCCGGACAGAGCACTGAAGCTTTCTTT
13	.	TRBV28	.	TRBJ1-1	CASSLDTRTEAFF	TGTGCCAGCAGTTTGGACACTCGCACTGAAGCTTTCTTT
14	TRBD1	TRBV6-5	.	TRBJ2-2	CACSGQGDTGELFF	TGTGCCTGCTCCGGACAGGGGGACACCGGGGAGCTGTTTTTT
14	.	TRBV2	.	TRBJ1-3	CASTRTDSGNTIYF	TGTGCCAGCACCCGGACAGACTCTGGAAACACCATATATTTT
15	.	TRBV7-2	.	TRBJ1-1	CASSVRGPTGRGAFF	TGTGCCAGCAGCGTGAGGGGCCCGACAGGCCGGGGAGCTTTCTTT
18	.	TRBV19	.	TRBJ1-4	CASSPERTALTTNEKLFF	TGTGCCAGTAGTCCGGAGCGGACAGCCCTTACAACTAATGAAAAACTGTTTTTT
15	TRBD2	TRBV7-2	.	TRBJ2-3	CASSVPLAGTDTQYF	TGTGCCAGCAGCGTTCCGCTAGCGGGGACAGATACGCAGTATTTT
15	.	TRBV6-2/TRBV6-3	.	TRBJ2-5	CASSYSSGRGETQYF	TGTGCCAGCAGTTACTCGTCGGGGCGGGGAGAGACCCAGTACTTC
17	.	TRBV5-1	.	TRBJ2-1	CASSASRGASSYNEQFF	TGCGCCAGCAGCGCTTCCCGGGGGGCCTCCTCCTACAATGAGCAGTTCTTC
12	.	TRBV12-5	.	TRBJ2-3	CASGSYPDTQYF	TGTGCTAGTGGTTCCTACCCAGATACGCAGTATTTT
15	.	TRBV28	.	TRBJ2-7	CASSRPAAPYYEQYF	TGTGCCAGCAGCCGCCCGGCGGCCCCCTACTACGAGCAGTACTTC
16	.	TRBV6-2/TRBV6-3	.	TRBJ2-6	CASSRDILAGANVLTF	TGTGCCAGCAGCCGGGACATATTGGCAGGGGCCAACGTCCTGACTTTC
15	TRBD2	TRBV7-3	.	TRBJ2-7	CASSLSGTSGSEQYF	TGTGCCAGCAGCTTAAGTGGGACTAGCGGGTCCGAGCAGTACTTC
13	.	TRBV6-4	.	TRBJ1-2	CASSAGQGYGYTF	TGTGCCAGCAGTGCCGGGCAGGGCTATGGCTACACCTTC
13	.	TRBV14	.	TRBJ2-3	CASSPLTVDTQYF	TGTGCCAGCAGCCCTCTGACTGTAGATACGCAGTATTTT
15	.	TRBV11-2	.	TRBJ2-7	CASSFSGGNSYEQYF	TGTGCCAGCAGCTTTTCCGGGGGTAACTCCTACGAGCAGTACTTC
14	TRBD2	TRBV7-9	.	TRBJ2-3	CASSRTSGTDTQYF	TGTGCCAGCAGCCGGACTAGCGGCACAGATACGCAGTATTTT
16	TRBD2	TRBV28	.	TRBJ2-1	CASSFLAGGSYNEQFF	TGTGCCAGCAGTTTCCTAGCGGGAGGGTCCTACAATGAGCAGTTCTTC
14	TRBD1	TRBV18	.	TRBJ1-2	CASSPRQGREGYTF	TGTGCCAGCTCACCAAGACAGGGAAGAGAGGGCTACACCTTC
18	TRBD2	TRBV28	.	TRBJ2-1	CASSLALAGDVLYNEQFF	TGTGCCAGCAGTTTAGCCCTAGCGGGAGACGTTCTCTACAATGAGCAGTTCTTC
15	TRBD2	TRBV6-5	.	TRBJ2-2	CASRLGTRTSGELFF	TGTGCCAGCAGACTCGGGACTAGAACAAGCGGGGAGCTGTTTTTT
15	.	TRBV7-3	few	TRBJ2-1	CASSPQPTVSNEQFF	TGTGCCAGCAGCCCCCAGCCGACAGTAAGCAATGAGCAGTTCTTC
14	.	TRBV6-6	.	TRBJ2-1	CASSPFSLGGEQFF	TGTGCCAGCAGCCCGTTCTCTCTGGGCGGGGAGCAGTTCTTC
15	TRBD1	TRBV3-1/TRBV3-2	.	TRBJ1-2	CASSPMDRTTYGYTF	TGTGCCAGCAGCCCGATGGACAGGACAACCTATGGCTACACCTTC
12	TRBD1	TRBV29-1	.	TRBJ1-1	CSVDRSNTEAFF	TGCAGCGTGGACAGGTCGAACACTGAAGCTTTCTTT
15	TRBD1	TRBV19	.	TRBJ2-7	CASRTDRGKGYEQYF	TGTGCCAGTAGAACGGACAGGGGAAAAGGGTACGAGCAGTACTTC
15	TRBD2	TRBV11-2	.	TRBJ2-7	CASSLDVSGVYEQYF	TGTGCCAGCAGCTTAGATGTAAGCGGGGTCTACGAGCAGTACTTC
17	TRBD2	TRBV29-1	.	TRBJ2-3	CSVEDVSSGVRTDTQYF	TGCAGCGTTGAAGATGTTTCTAGCGGGGTGCGCACAGATACGCAGTATTTT
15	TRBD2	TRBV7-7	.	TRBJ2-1	CASSRGLAGDNEQFF	TGTGCCAGCAGCCGGGGACTAGCGGGAGACAATGAGCAGTTCTTC
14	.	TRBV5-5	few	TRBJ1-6	CASSLGQVYSPLHF	TGTGCCAGCAGCTTGGGACAAGTTTATTCACCCCTCCACTTT
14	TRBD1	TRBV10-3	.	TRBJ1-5	CATGNRQGDQPQHF	TGTGCCACGGGGAATCGACAGGGGGATCAGCCCCAGCATTTT
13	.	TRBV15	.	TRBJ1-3	CATQDRSGNTIYF	TGTGCCACCCAGGACAGATCTGGAAACACCATATATTTT
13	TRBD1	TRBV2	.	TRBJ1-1	CASEQGPGTEAFF	TGTGCCAGCGAACAGGGGCCGGGGACTGAAGCTTTCTTT
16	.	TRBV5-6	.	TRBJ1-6	CASSPAPRGTNSPLHF	TGTGCCAGCAGCCCGGCTCCAAGGGGGACGAATTCACCCCTCCACTTT
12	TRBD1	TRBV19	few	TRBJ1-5	CAGRQGDGPQHF	TGTGCCGGTCGACAGGGGGATGGGCCCCAGCATTTT
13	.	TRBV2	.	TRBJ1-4	CASSEDSNEKLFF	TGTGCCAGCAGTGAAGACTCTAATGAAAAACTGTTTTTT
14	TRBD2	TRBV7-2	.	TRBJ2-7	CASSLAAGVYEQYF	TGTGCCAGCAGCTTAGCAGCGGGAGTCTACGAGCAGTACTTC
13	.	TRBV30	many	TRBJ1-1	CAWSVGRTRGAFF	TGTGCCTGGAGTGTAGGGCGGACCCGAGGGGCTTTCTTT